Detailed here is one TCR beta chain. Its antigen is as yet unknown. This entry is derived from a study of cytotoxic CD8 clonotypes in ibrutinib-treated CLL. Across the whole study: Response sampling came at median approximately twelve months of treatment, ranging 6 to 36 months.

Findings and caveats of the study: Sampling times, which were not matched between the groups, differed between sustained-remission patients and progressing patients.

J was trimmed by 5 bases and V by 8 bases; bases with no gene match: 6. Germline CDR1 is SGHVS and CDR2 is FNYEAQ. The CDR3 totals 12 residues. The method was immunoSEQ multiplex PCR; TCRdb's version includes in-frame clones alone and lacks a portion of them. The profile shows 150,000 to 200,000 clones, over 75% of them singletons. The sequence came from a human donor with chronic lymphocytic leukemia. The material sequenced was PBMCs, taken at disease progression, from a patient treated with ibrutinib. V usage is TRBV7-6 and J usage is TRBJ2-7; TRBD1 matches at 7 bases. The DNA of the CDR3 is TGTGCCAGCGGGACAGTGGTAAACGAGCAGTACTTC. This codes for CASGTVVNEQYF.